The rows below give T cell receptor beta chains drawn from one sample of a study of T-cell reconstitution after alpha-beta-depleted transplantation in children. One entry per CDR3 protein results from TCRdb running MiXCR on the PCR reads. Among around 960,000 distinct CDR3 sequences listed, roughly 29% were seen once. The starting material was PBMCs, mostly from graft donor cells, obtained 360 days after TCRalphabeta/CD19-depleted stem cell transplant. Receptor source: a boy younger than two who had a stem cell transplant for SCID, so the T cells may come from the graft donor. Each CDR3 is given with its conserved first and last residue. D genes are given only for firm matches. The size of a clone is reported for some rows only, either as once, few or many, or as a class for expanded clones.

D gene: TRBD2; J gene: TRBJ2-5; clone size: NA; V gene: TRBV12-3/TRBV12-4; CDR3 DNA: TGTGCCAGCAGTTTAGATGGTAGCGGGGGACAAGAGACCCAGTACTTC; CDR3 protein: CASSLDGSGGQETQYF
D gene: NA; J gene: TRBJ2-5; clone size: few; V gene: TRBV29-1; CDR3 DNA: TGCAGCGGGTCCGGCCAGGAAGAGACCCAGTACTTC; CDR3 protein: CSGSGQEETQYF
D gene: NA; J gene: TRBJ1-2; clone size: few; V gene: TRBV28; CDR3 DNA: TGTGCCAGCAGTTTGGCATCAGCCAGTACCAGCTACACCTTC; CDR3 protein: CASSLASASTSYTF
D gene: TRBD1; J gene: TRBJ2-7; clone size: many; V gene: TRBV28; CDR3 DNA: TGTGCCAGCAGCCCCGTCCGGGACAGCTACGAGCAGTACTTC; CDR3 protein: CASSPVRDSYEQYF
D gene: TRBD2; J gene: TRBJ2-7; clone size: few; V gene: TRBV29-1; CDR3 DNA: TGCAGCGTTGAATACCATAGCGGGGCTCCGAGGGAGCAGTACTTC; CDR3 protein: CSVEYHSGAPREQYF
D gene: NA; J gene: TRBJ1-1; clone size: few; V gene: TRBV12-3/TRBV12-4; CDR3 DNA: TGTGCCAGCAGTTTATGGATAGGGGAGGGCACTGAAGCTTTCTTT; CDR3 protein: CASSLWIGEGTEAFF
D gene: TRBD1; J gene: TRBJ1-1; clone size: few; V gene: TRBV15; CDR3 DNA: TGTGCCACCAGCAGAGTGGGGGCAGGGGGCTCAGAAGCTTTCTTT; CDR3 protein: CATSRVGAGGSEAFF
D gene: TRBD1; J gene: TRBJ2-2; clone size: few; V gene: TRBV4-2; CDR3 DNA: TGTGCCAGCAGCCAAGCGACCGGGACAGGGGATGGAACCGGGGAGCTGTTTTTT; CDR3 protein: CASSQATGTGDGTGELFF
D gene: TRBD2; J gene: TRBJ2-1; clone size: NA; V gene: TRBV20-1; CDR3 DNA: TGCAGTGCCCGCCTCGGACTAGCGGGGGGGCCCGGGAATGAGCAGTTCTTC; CDR3 protein: CSARLGLAGGPGNEQFF
D gene: TRBD1; J gene: TRBJ2-5; clone size: few; V gene: TRBV2; CDR3 DNA: TGTGCCAGGGGACAGTCGGAGACCCAGTACTTC; CDR3 protein: CARGQSETQYF
D gene: TRBD1; J gene: TRBJ1-2; clone size: NA; V gene: TRBV7-6; CDR3 DNA: TGTGCCAGCAGCTTAGAGTTGCTCTCAGGGGGGCACTATGGCTACACCTTC; CDR3 protein: CASSLELLSGGHYGYTF
D gene: TRBD2; J gene: TRBJ2-1; clone size: NA; V gene: TRBV11-3; CDR3 DNA: TGTGCCAGCAGCTTAGTCCCCTATCCTAGCGGGGGGTCCTTCTCCTACAATGAGCAGTTCTTC; CDR3 protein: CASSLVPYPSGGSFSYNEQFF
D gene: NA; J gene: TRBJ2-3; clone size: few; V gene: TRBV12-3/TRBV12-4; CDR3 DNA: TGTGCCAGCAGTTACATCCCCGGCCCAGATACGCAGTATTTT; CDR3 protein: CASSYIPGPDTQYF
D gene: NA; J gene: TRBJ2-3; clone size: NA; V gene: TRBV4-2; CDR3 DNA: TGTGCCAGCAGCCAAGATGGTCAGCGGACAGATACGCAGTATTTT; CDR3 protein: CASSQDGQRTDTQYF
D gene: TRBD2; J gene: TRBJ2-5; clone size: few; V gene: TRBV12-3/TRBV12-4; CDR3 DNA: TGTGCCAGCAGTTTACGACTAGCGGGGGGGGAGACCCAGTACTTC; CDR3 protein: CASSLRLAGGETQYF
D gene: NA; J gene: TRBJ2-5; clone size: many; V gene: TRBV12-3/TRBV12-4; CDR3 DNA: TGTGCCAGCAGTCCCCTTAGGCATCTTGGTGAGACCCAGTACTTC; CDR3 protein: CASSPLRHLGETQYF